Following are 25 T cell receptor beta chains from one sample sequenced in a study of blood T cell repertoires in COVID-19. Clones were sequenced by immunoSEQ multiplex PCR, and TCRdb holds only the in-frame ones, with some missing. This repertoire shows around 180,000 clones, less than 85% found once; its top ten account for 3%. Sequencing used peripheral blood. These receptors were obtained from a woman older than 75 with acute or convalescent COVID-19.

The genes are TRBV4-3 and TRBJ1-2; 8 bases agree with TRBD1. This CDR3 is 13 amino acids long. V shed 4 bases, J shed 7 bases, and the junction held 5 bases outside the gene matches. Germline V gene lookup returns CDR1 LGHNA and CDR2 YSLEER. In DNA, the CDR3 is TGCGCCAGCAGCCCCGGACAGGGCCTTGGCTACACCTTC. This gives the protein CASSPGQGLGYTF.

V usage is TRBV30 and J usage is TRBJ2-3; maybe TRBD2 (6 bases). This CDR3 contains 14 residues. Germline-derived CDR1 and CDR2 are GTSNPN and SVGIG (reference sequence). Trimming took off 3 bases at V and 0 bases at J, with 10 bases between the two ends. The CDR3, as DNA: TGTGCCTGGAGGGGACTCACTAGCACAGATACGCAGTATTTT. This codes for CAWRGLTSTDTQYF.

This chain connects TRBV7-9 to TRBJ2-2; TRBD1 matches 12 bases. The CDR3 contains 19 residues. V lost 6 bases to trimming and J lost 3 bases; unmatched junction nucleotides: 14. Per the germline V gene, CDR1 is SEHNR and CDR2 is FQNEAQ (reference sequence). In DNA form, the CDR3 reads TGTGCCAGCAGAAGAATTGGCGGGACAGGGGGCTTTGACACCGGGGAGCTGTTTTTT. As protein: CASRRIGGTGGFDTGELFF. Looking up the rest from reference TRBV7-9 and TRBJ2-2 gives the full variable domain: DTGVSQNPRHKITKRGQNVTFRCDPISEHNRLYWYRQTLGQGPEFLTYFQNEAQLEKSRLLSDRFSAERPKGSFSTLEIQRTEQGDSAMYLCASRRIGGTGGFDTGELFFGEGSRLTVL.

The chain joins TRBV19 to TRBJ2-3; perhaps TRBD2 as D (6 bases). The V end was cut by 7 bases, the J end by 0 bases, with 14 bases between. This CDR3 spans 15 amino acids. The germline CDR1 and CDR2 sequences are LNHDA and SQIVND (reference sequence). DNA of the CDR3: TGTGCCAGTAATCAGGGCGGGGCGAGCACAGATACGCAGTATTTT. It encodes CASNQGGASTDTQYF.

The chain links TRBV5-1 to TRBJ1-2; D not resolved. Germline values: CDR1 SGHRS, CDR2 YFSETQ. The V and J ends lost 6 bases and 1 base respectively, with 10 bases between them. The CDR3 extends over 13 amino acids. The CDR3 DNA reads as TGCGCCAGCAAGATTGACTTTAACTATGGCTACACCTTC. It yields the protein CASKIDFNYGYTF.

This chain joins TRBV27 and TRBJ2-7; TRBD2 aligns across 13 bases. CDR3 length equals 16 residues. Germline V gives CDR1 MNHEY, CDR2 SMNVEV (reference sequence). With V trimmed by 9 bases and J by 6 bases, 14 bases remained unmatched. This CDR3 is CARPGLAGPVDSEQYF. As DNA, the CDR3 is TGTGCCAGGCCGGGACTAGCGGGACCAGTCGATAGCGAGCAGTACTTC.

The chain links TRBV7-2 to TRBJ2-7; 8 bases line up with TRBD1. Looked up from germline, CDR1 is SGHTA and CDR2 is FQGNSA. The CDR3 sequence is 13 residues long. Trimming cost V 6 bases and J 2 bases; bases outside gene matches: 3. CDR3: CASRPTGAYEQYF. The CDR3 DNA reads as TGTGCCAGCAGACCGACAGGGGCCTACGAGCAGTACTTC.

The chain employs TRBV5-1 and TRBJ1-1; 9 bases map to TRBD1. Trimming took 0 bases from V and 4 from J; bases not matched to a gene: 4. In germline, CDR1 is SGHRS, CDR2 YFSETQ. The CDR3 totals 15 residues. The DNA for the CDR3 is TGCGCCAGCAGCTTGGTTGAGACAGGGGGCACTGAAGCTTTCTTT. Its protein is CASSLVETGGTEAFF. Together with reference TRBV5-1 and TRBJ1-1, the CDR3 gives the full variable domain: KAGVTQTPRYLIKTRGQQVTLSCSPISGHRSVSWYQQTPGQGLQFLFEYFSETQRNKGNFPGRFSGRQFSNSRSEMNVSTLELGDSALYLCASSLVETGGTEAFFGQGTRLTVV.

The chain joins TRBV5-4 to TRBJ1-1; possibly TRBD1 for D (6 bases). From germline, CDR1 is SGHNT and CDR2 YYREEE (reference sequence). Deletions cut 1 base from V and 5 bases from J, with 15 bases between. This CDR3 comprises 15 residues. CDR3 DNA: TGTGCCAGCAGCTTGATTGGCAGGGGCGGTACTGAAGCTTTCTTT. It encodes CASSLIGRGGTEAFF.

This clone was seen a few times. The chain combines TRBV6-2 or TRBV6-3 with TRBJ1-2; possible D gene TRBD1, 6 bases. V lost 5 bases and J 4 bases, leaving 17 bases between the germline ends. The CDR3 extends over 15 amino acids. Per germline, CDR1 MNHEY and CDR2 SVGEGT. Here the CDR3 reads CASSNTGYAAYGYTF. In DNA form, the CDR3 reads TGTGCCAGCAGTAATACAGGGTACGCCGCCTATGGCTACACCTTC.

The V call is TRBV6-5, the J call TRBJ1-1; no clear D. The CDR3 has 11 amino acids. Germline V gives CDR1 MNHEY, CDR2 SVGAGI. V was pared by 6 bases and J by 1 base, with 3 bases between. The CDR3 loop reads CASRANTEAFF. In DNA form, the CDR3 reads TGTGCCAGCAGAGCGAACACTGAAGCTTTCTTT.

V usage is TRBV30 and J usage is TRBJ2-1, with D uncertain. V was cut by 3 bases and J by 5 bases, with 14 bases left in between. Germline V gene lookup returns CDR1 GTSNPN and CDR2 SVGIG (reference sequence). The CDR3 contains 14 residues. As DNA, the CDR3 is TGTGCCTGGAGCAGACTCCCCCGCAACAATGAGCAGTTCTTC. Translated, it gives CAWSRLPRNNEQFF.

The CDR3 is CASRYSGSGELFF. In DNA, the CDR3 is TGTGCCAGCAGATATAGCGGGAGCGGGGAGCTGTTTTTT. The chain links TRBV28 to TRBJ2-2, with 9 bases identical to TRBD2. The germline V gene encodes CDR1 MDHEN and CDR2 SYDVKM. The CDR3 runs 13 residues. V was clipped by 6 bases and J by 7 bases; unmatched bases: 3.

DNA for the CDR3: TGCAGCGTTGACAGGGGGCATGGCGGGGAGCTGTTTTTT. Its protein product is CSVDRGHGGELFF. The rearrangement joins TRBV29-1 to TRBJ2-2; 8 bases match TRBD1. This CDR3 region has 13 residues. Germline V gene data show CDR1 as SQVTM and CDR2 as ANQGSEA. The V and J ends lost 3 bases and 7 bases, in that order; junction bases with no gene match: 4.

J is TRBJ2-5 and V is TRBV29-1, with 8 bases aligning to TRBD2. This CDR3 is built from 14 residues. Germline V lookup: CDR1 SQVTM, CDR2 ANQGSEA. Trimming took 4 bases from V and 0 from J; bases not matched to a gene: 4. The CDR3 nucleotides are TGCAGCGTTGCTGGTAGCGGGAACCAAGAGACCCAGTACTTC. Protein sequence: CSVAGSGNQETQYF. Complete variable domain (other parts from reference TRBV29-1 and TRBJ2-5): SAVISQKPSRDICQRGTSLTIQCQVDSQVTMMFWYRQQPGQSLTLIATANQGSEATYESGFVIDKFPISRPNLTFSTLTVSNMSPEDSSIYLCSVAGSGNQETQYFGPGTRLLVL.

This clone was counted a single time. This sequence joins TRBV5-4 and TRBJ2-2; 7 bases are a match to TRBD2. From germline, CDR1 is SGHNT and CDR2 YYREEE (reference sequence). This CDR3 is 13 amino acids long. J was trimmed by 2 bases and V by 7 bases; bases with no gene match: 2. CDR3 bases: TGTGCCAGCGGCGGGGGAAACACCGGGGAGCTGTTTTTT. This gives the protein CASGGGNTGELFF.

V is TRBV19 and J is TRBJ2-3; 10 bases line up with TRBD1. The CDR3 has 13 residues. Germline CDR1 reads LNHDA; CDR2 reads SQIVND (reference sequence). V lost 9 bases, J lost 1 base, and 1 base stayed unmatched. The CDR3 DNA is TGTGCCAGCGGGACAGGGGGCACAGATACGCAGTATTTT. Translated: CASGTGGTDTQYF.

The chain links TRBV6-5 to TRBJ2-7; 9 bases are a match to TRBD2. Trimming removed 2 bases from V and 5 bases from J; junction bases left unmatched: 7. Germline-derived CDR1 and CDR2 are MNHEY and SVGAGI. The CDR3 loop spans 15 amino acids. The CDR3 nucleotides read TGTGCCAGCAGTTACGCCGCGGGGGGGATGGACGAGCAGTACTTC. This codes for CASSYAAGGMDEQYF.

J is TRBJ2-1 and V is TRBV7-2, with D possibly TRBD2 on 6 matching bases. V lost 1 base, J lost 8 bases, and 15 bases lay in between. CDR3 size: 15 residues. CDR1 is SGHTA, CDR2 FQGNSA, per germline. CDR3 loop: CASSLVGGVEDEQFF. The CDR3 DNA reads TGTGCCAGCAGCTTAGTAGGAGGGGTTGAGGATGAGCAGTTCTTC.

CDR3 nucleotides: TGTGCCATCAGTGAGGTGGACAGGGGTGATTCACCCCTCCACTTT. Translation: CAISEVDRGDSPLHF. The J gene is TRBJ1-6, the V gene TRBV10-3; 9 positions match TRBD1. This CDR3 is built from 15 residues. J was trimmed by 8 bases and V by 2 bases; bases with no gene match: 4. Germline CDR1 and CDR2: ENHRY and SYGVKD.

V gene TRBV4-3 combines with J gene TRBJ1-2; possibly TRBD1 for D (5 bases). The CDR3 runs 14 residues. The germline V gene has CDR1 LGHNA and CDR2 YSLEER. V was pared by 5 bases and J by 5 bases, with 15 bases between. DNA of the CDR3: TGCGCCAGCAGCTCGGGGGGAGGTGGATATGGCTACACCTTC. It yields the protein CASSSGGGGYGYTF.

This chain links TRBV5-6 with TRBJ2-1; maybe TRBD2 (5 bases). Germline loops: CDR1 SGHDT, CDR2 YYEEEE. V was shortened by 4 bases and J by 7 bases, with 15 bases between the two germline ends. This CDR3 spans 14 amino acids. CDR3 sequence: CASSTDFRENEQFF. CDR3 bases: TGTGCCAGCAGCACGGACTTTAGGGAAAATGAGCAGTTCTTC.

The V call is TRBV18, the J call TRBJ2-1; weak D call: TRBD2 (6 bases). The germline V and J ends were trimmed by 3 bases and 10 bases, with 10 bases remaining between them. CDR3 size: 12 residues. In germline, CDR1 is KGHSH, CDR2 LQKENI. The CDR3 spells CASSPQRAEQFF. The DNA for the CDR3 is TGTGCCAGCTCACCTCAGCGGGCCGAGCAGTTCTTC.

The J gene is TRBJ1-6, the V gene TRBV27, with TRBD1 as a possible D gene (6 bases). The CDR3 length is 12 residues. CDR1 and CDR2 (germline): MNHEY, SMNVEV (reference sequence). Trimming shortened V by 3 bases and J by 9 bases, and 6 bases separated the two germline ends. CDR3 DNA: TGTGCCAGCAGTTTGGGGGCTTCACCCCTCCACTTT. Translating it yields CASSLGASPLHF.

This chain uses TRBV5-5 with TRBJ1-1, with 8 bases that match TRBD1. The CDR3 has 14 amino acids. J lost 5 bases, V lost 4 bases, and 7 bases had no gene match. Per germline, CDR1 SGHKS and CDR2 YYEKEE (reference sequence). CDR3 nucleotide sequence: TGTGCCAGCAGCACCAGGACAGGGAGGACTGAAGCTTTCTTT. Translation: CASSTRTGRTEAFF.